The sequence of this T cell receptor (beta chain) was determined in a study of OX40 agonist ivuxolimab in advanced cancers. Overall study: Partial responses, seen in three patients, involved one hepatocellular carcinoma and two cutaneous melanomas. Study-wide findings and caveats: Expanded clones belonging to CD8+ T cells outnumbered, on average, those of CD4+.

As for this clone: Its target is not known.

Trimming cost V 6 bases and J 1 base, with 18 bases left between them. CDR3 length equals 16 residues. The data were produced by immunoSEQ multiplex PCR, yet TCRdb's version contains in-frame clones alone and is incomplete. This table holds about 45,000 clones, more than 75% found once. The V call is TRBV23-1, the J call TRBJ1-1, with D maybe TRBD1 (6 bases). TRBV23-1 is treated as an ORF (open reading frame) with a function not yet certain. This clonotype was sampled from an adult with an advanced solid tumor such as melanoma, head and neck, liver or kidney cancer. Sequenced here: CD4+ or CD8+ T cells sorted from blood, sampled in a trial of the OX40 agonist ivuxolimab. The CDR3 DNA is TGCGCCAGCAGGTTGGGGGCCAGGGCGACGAACACTGAAGCTTTCTTT. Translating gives CASRLGARATNTEAFF.